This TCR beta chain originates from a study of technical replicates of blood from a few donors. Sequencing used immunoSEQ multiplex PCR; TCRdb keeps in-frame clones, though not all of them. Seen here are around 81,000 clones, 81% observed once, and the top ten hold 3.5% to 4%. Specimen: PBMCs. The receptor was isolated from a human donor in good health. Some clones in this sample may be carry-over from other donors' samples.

In nucleotides, the CDR3 is TGTGCCAGCAGACCGGGGCAGGGACTAGCGGACTCCTACGAGCAGTACTTC. Translating gives CASRPGQGLADSYEQYF. J is TRBJ2-7 and V is TRBV7-2; 11 nucleotides line up with TRBD2. This CDR3 comprises 17 residues. Germline V gene sequence: CDR1 SGHTA, CDR2 FQGNSA. J was trimmed by 0 bases and V by 6 bases; bases with no gene match: 10.